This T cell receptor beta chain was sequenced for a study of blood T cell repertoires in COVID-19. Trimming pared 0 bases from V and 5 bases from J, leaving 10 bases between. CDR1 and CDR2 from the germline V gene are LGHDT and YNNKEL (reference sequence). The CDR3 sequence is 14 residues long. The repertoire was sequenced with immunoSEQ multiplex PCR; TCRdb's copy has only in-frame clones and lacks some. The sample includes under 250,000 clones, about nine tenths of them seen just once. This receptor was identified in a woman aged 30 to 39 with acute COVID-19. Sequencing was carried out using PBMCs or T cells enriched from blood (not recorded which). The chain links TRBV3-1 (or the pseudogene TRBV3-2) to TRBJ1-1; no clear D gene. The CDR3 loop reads CASSQEGGWTEAFF. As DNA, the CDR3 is TGTGCCAGCAGCCAAGAGGGAGGTTGGACTGAAGCTTTCTTT.